The 16 T cell receptor beta chains presented below share a single source sample, sequenced in a study of cytomegalovirus exposure and HLA in healthy donors. The PCR used 60 Vbeta and 13 Jbeta primers. Profiled with immunoSEQ multiplex PCR; TCRdb holds only in-frame clones, not every one. In the table there are more than 140,000 clones, roughly 80% of which are singletons. The material sequenced was PBMCs. These receptors were taken from a man aged 40-49 years in good health and CMV-seronegative.

The J gene is TRBJ1-6, the V gene TRBV12-2; TRBD1 reflects the table's D call only, with no check against the DNA. TRBV12-2 is a pseudogene segment. This CDR3 comprises 18 residues. This chain's CDR3 is CALIRTGAPHYYNSPLHF. DNA of the CDR3: TGTGCACTTATTAGGACAGGGGCTCCGCATTACTATAATTCACCCCTCCACTTT.

To note about this clone: One end of the junction is discordant with germline, which a read error may explain. The chain is built from TRBV6-1 and TRBJ2-1; D may be TRBD2 (6 bases). The germline V gene has CDR1 MNHNS and CDR2 SASEGT. The CDR3 spans 12 residues. CDR3 DNA sequence: TGTGCCAGCAGTGAATTAGATAACCGGGGGATCTTC. Translation: CASSELDNRGIF.

This clone has just a few counts. The genes are TRBV4-3 and TRBJ1-1; a possible D gene is TRBD1 (5 bases). Germline V gene lookup returns CDR1 LGHNA and CDR2 YSLEER. V gave up 0 bases and J gave up 1 base, with 9 bases separating them. This CDR3 has 15 residues. CDR3 protein: CASSQDRQGNTEAFF. DNA for the CDR3: TGCGCCAGCAGCCAAGATCGGCAGGGGAACACTGAAGCTTTCTTT.

The gene calls are TRBV10-1 and TRBJ2-3, with 9 positions matching TRBD1. This CDR3 spans 16 amino acids. Germline CDR1 reads WNHNN; CDR2 reads SYGVQD (reference sequence). Trimming at V came to 3 bases and at J to 7 bases, leaving 11 bases not matched to a gene. Written as DNA, the CDR3 is TGCGCCAGCAGTGACTCCGCCGGGACAGGGCCATATACGCAGTATTTT. Amino acids: CASSDSAGTGPYTQYF.

V usage is TRBV4-3 and J usage is TRBJ1-2; no reliable D call. The CDR3 is 15 amino acids. The germline gives CDR1 LGHNA, CDR2 YSLEER. Deletions cut 0 bases from V and 0 bases from J, with 8 bases between. This chain's CDR3 is CASSQDRGTNYGYTF. Written as DNA, the CDR3 is TGCGCCAGCAGCCAAGATCGCGGGACTAACTATGGCTACACCTTC.

The chain uses TRBV9 and TRBJ1-1, with D perhaps TRBD1 (6 bases). Germline V gene sequence: CDR1 SGDLS, CDR2 YYNGEE. V dropped 7 bases and J dropped 1 base, with 23 bases sitting between them. The CDR3 has 17 amino acids. In nucleotides, the CDR3 is TGTGCCAGCTCCCGTTCCCTGCCAGGGGCTGAGAACACTGAAGCTTTCTTT. This codes for CASSRSLPGAENTEAFF.

The rearrangement joins TRBV7-9 to TRBJ1-1, with 8 bases identical to TRBD1. The germline V gene has CDR1 SEHNR and CDR2 FQNEAQ (reference sequence). J was trimmed by 6 bases and V by 4 bases; bases with no gene match: 7. There are 14 residues in the CDR3. This CDR3 is CASSSGGPNAEAFF. DNA of the CDR3: TGTGCCAGCAGCTCAGGGGGCCCCAACGCTGAAGCTTTCTTT.

The rearrangement uses TRBV28 and TRBJ1-5; D possibly corresponds to TRBD1 (6 bases). Between the trimmed V and J ends, which lost 8 bases and 4 bases, there was a span of 24 bases. There are 17 residues in the CDR3. The germline CDR1 and CDR2 sequences are MDHEN and SYDVKM. The DNA for the CDR3 is TGTGCCAGCCTTTCCGACCGGGGGGCCCCGTGGAATCAGCCCCAGCATTTT. This sequence encodes CASLSDRGAPWNQPQHF.

The chain combines TRBV7-9 with TRBJ1-6, with 11 bases fitting TRBD1. CDR1 is SEHNR, CDR2 FQNEAQ, per germline (reference sequence). The CDR3 runs 19 residues. Trimming cost V 5 bases and J 2 bases; bases outside gene matches: 11. DNA for the CDR3: TGTGCCAGCAGCCGTCATCGGACAGGGGGCTTGACCTATAATTCACCCCTCCACTTT. Its protein product is CASSRHRTGGLTYNSPLHF.

V gene TRBV15 combines with J gene TRBJ1-5; TRBD1 might be the D (6 bases). Germline CDR1 reads LNHNV; CDR2 reads YYDKDF (reference sequence). The germline V and J ends were trimmed by 6 bases and 3 bases, with 18 bases remaining between them. The CDR3 is 16 residues long. The CDR3 reads CATRETRQVLNQPQHF. DNA of the CDR3: TGTGCCACCAGAGAAACAAGACAGGTACTCAATCAGCCCCAGCATTTT.

The chain carries TRBV7-2 and TRBJ2-6; 7 bases align to TRBD1. Germline trimming cut 6 bases from V and 0 bases from J; bases unmatched to any gene: 5. The CDR3 is 16 amino acids. Per germline, CDR1 SGHTA and CDR2 FQGNSA. CDR3 nucleotide sequence: TGTGCCAGCAGTGGACAGGCGCTCTCTGGGGCCAACGTCCTGACTTTC. The encoded protein is CASSGQALSGANVLTF. Full variable domain (rest looked up from reference TRBV7-2 and TRBJ2-6): GAGVSQSPSNKVTEKGKDVELRCDPISGHTALYWYRQSLGQGLEFLIYFQGNSAPDKSGLPSDRFSAERTGGSVSTLTIQRTQQEDSAVYLCASSGQALSGANVLTFGAGSRLTVL.

The chain combines TRBV27 with TRBJ2-7; no reliable D call. This CDR3 has 11 amino acids. V was pared by 7 bases and J by 6 bases, with 10 bases between. The V gene's germline CDR1 is MNHEY and CDR2 SMNVEV (reference sequence). In DNA, the CDR3 is TGTGCCAGCATAAAGTTCGGCGAGCAGTACTTC. This gives the protein CASIKFGEQYF.

The chain is built from TRBV27 and TRBJ2-3; the match to TRBD1 covers 8 bases. The CDR3 consists of 17 residues. Germline V CDR1 and CDR2: MNHEY, SMNVEV (reference sequence). Trimming at V came to 5 bases and at J to 3 bases, leaving 13 bases not matched to a gene. As DNA, the CDR3 is TGTGCCAGCAGTCCCTTGGGGACAGGAGTAGGAACAGATACGCAGTATTTT. It specifies CASSPLGTGVGTDTQYF.

This chain joins TRBV29-1 and TRBJ2-7; 11 bases are shared with TRBD1. J gave up 6 bases and V 5 bases, and 6 bases lay outside the gene matches. CDR1 SQVTM and CDR2 ANQGSEA come from the germline V gene. CDR3 length: 13 amino acids. The CDR3, as DNA: TGCAGCGTTATAGGGACAGGGGGATCCGAGCAGTACTTC. It encodes CSVIGTGGSEQYF.

The chain joins TRBV6-5 to TRBJ2-2; the match to TRBD1 covers 7 bases. V lost 7 bases, J lost 0 bases, and 5 bases stayed unmatched. Germline CDR1 and CDR2: MNHEY and SVGAGI. CDR3 size: 15 residues. This chain's CDR3 is CASTVQGANTGELFF. The CDR3, as DNA: TGTGCCAGCACCGTGCAGGGGGCGAACACCGGGGAGCTGTTTTTT.

The chain recombines TRBV28 with TRBJ1-2; D is undetermined. Germline loops: CDR1 MDHEN, CDR2 SYDVKM. The CDR3 totals 12 residues. The V end was cut by 5 bases, the J end by 8 bases, with 12 bases between. The CDR3 here is CASSDGYYGYTF. The CDR3 coding sequence is TGTGCCAGCAGTGACGGGTATTACGGCTACACCTTC.